This T cell receptor (beta chain) stems from a study of T cells in Graves' hyperthyroidism and ophthalmopathy. For the study at large: Peripheral blood sampling occurred at initial diagnosis, before any treatment. Study-wide results and limits: Most clonotypes expanded in thyroid above 0.001 were likewise present in blood.

This clonotype came up many times. Its specificity is unknown. RNA transcripts gave rise to amplified TCR beta CDR3 regions. With the HTBI primer set, the TCR CDR3 went through a first round of RT-PCR. TCRdb re-derived calls from the multiplex PCR reads in MiXCR, one entry per CDR3 protein. The sample includes about 640,000 distinct CDR3 sequences, about 14% of them seen just once. This CDR3 is built from 14 residues. The V segment lost 3 bases and the J segment 7 bases; nucleotides outside the gene matches: 4. Sequences were obtained from blood. V is TRBV12-3 or TRBV12-4 and J is TRBJ2-2; 8 nucleotides align to TRBD1. This receptor was obtained from a woman aged 45-59 years with Graves' ophthalmopathy. CDR3 coding DNA: TGTGCCAGCAGTTTCGCACAGGGGGTCGGGGAGCTGTTTTTT. It encodes CASSFAQGVGELFF.